These T cell receptor beta chains were read from a single sample in a study of blood T cells in healthy people across ages. TCRdb used MiXCR to reprocess the 5' RACE reads, holding one entry per CDR3 protein. The repertoire has approximately 580,000 distinct CDR3 sequences, 24% of them found once; the top ten carry roughly 10%. The data were also submitted as part of a second study, on T cells of mothers and their children.

Specimen: blood. These receptors were collected from a boy between 5 and 17 years old in good health. Both conserved end residues are part of each CDR3. Each record gives: J gene, D gene, clone size, V gene, CDR3 protein. D genes are given only for firm matches. Size values are once, few and many counts, or a class for expanded clones, and some rows have none.

TRBJ2-5	TRBD2	-	TRBV20-1	CSARDLSSGRGVGETQYF
-	TRBD2	few	TRBV25-1	CASSEFAGGPNEQFF
TRBJ1-1	-	-	TRBV6-1	CASSEARGYPEAFF
TRBJ2-2	TRBD1	-	TRBV29-1	CSIRTGLNTGELFF
TRBJ2-5	TRBD2	-	TRBV29-1	CSVEEGLAGIETQYF
TRBJ2-7	-	-	TRBV2	CASSSGSPDYEQYF
TRBJ2-5	TRBD2	-	TRBV12-3/TRBV12-4	CASSLGTSGGKETQYF
TRBJ1-5	-	-	TRBV6-2/TRBV6-3	CASSYSRAITCNQPQHF
TRBJ1-1	TRBD1	few	TRBV4-3	CASSARQGMNTEAFF
TRBJ2-1	TRBD2	few	TRBV7-2	CASSLRISGIGEQFF
TRBJ2-3	TRBD2	-	TRBV6-2/TRBV6-3	CASSQWTSGGTDTQYF
TRBJ2-5	-	few	TRBV20-1	CSASSRSETQYF
TRBJ1-5	-	few	TRBV10-3	CAISESIMSDQPQHF
TRBJ1-2	-	few	TRBV13	CASSGAVGNPYGYTF
TRBJ2-3	-	-	TRBV5-1	CASRLGASEVADTQYF
TRBJ2-1	-	-	TRBV7-2	CASSFSQLAAYNEQFF
TRBJ2-3	TRBD2	many	TRBV4-1	CASSQVGLADSTDTQYF
TRBJ1-4	-	-	TRBV7-9	CASSHPAGADEKLFF
TRBJ2-1	TRBD2	few	TRBV20-1	CSARTPLSSGVGKEQFF
TRBJ2-3	-	-	TRBV12-5	CASGLDRTSTDTQYF
TRBJ2-3	-	few	TRBV27	CASSLASRTDTQYF
TRBJ2-7	-	few	TRBV7-2	CASSPGSGVPYEQYF
TRBJ2-7	TRBD2	-	TRBV12-3/TRBV12-4	CASSPAGLAGREQYF
TRBJ1-2	-	few	TRBV30	CAWSGNFPNYGYTF
TRBJ2-7	TRBD2	few	TRBV20-1	CSARLAGGTNYYEQCF
TRBJ2-4	-	many	TRBV7-2	CASSPLGGLAKNIQYF
TRBJ1-2	TRBD1	-	TRBV10-3	CAIGSGQGYGYTF
TRBJ1-2	-	few	TRBV5-1	CASSPFRGLINYGYTF
TRBJ1-6	-	-	TRBV14	CASSQGQRMVGPLHF
TRBJ2-1	TRBD2	-	TRBV3-1	CASSLAGAGVHEQFF
TRBJ2-3	TRBD2	-	TRBV7-2	CASSRKRERESTDTQYF
TRBJ1-1	-	-	TRBV20-1	CSASLQRNTEAFF
TRBJ1-2	-	few	TRBV4-3	CASSQDPRERDYGYTF
TRBJ1-1	-	few	TRBV12-3/TRBV12-4	CASSLGQASTEAFF
TRBJ2-7	-	few	TRBV13	CASSPALRTYEQYF